The 18 T cell receptor beta chains in this list originate from one sample, sequenced in a study of cytomegalovirus exposure and HLA in healthy donors. Vbeta (60) and Jbeta (13) primers were used in the PCR. Repertoires were generated with immunoSEQ multiplex PCR, while TCRdb's copy carries only in-frame clones and drops some. The sample consists of roughly 150,000 clones, 65% to 70% of them appearing once. The sequencing input was PBMCs. These receptors were collected from a man younger than 45 in good health and CMV-seropositive.

The chain has TRBV7-9 and TRBJ2-7; 9 positions agree with TRBD1. The CDR3 is made up of 15 amino acids. After removal of 6 bases from V and 3 bases from J, the junction contained 9 bases not matched to a gene. Germline-derived CDR1 and CDR2 are SEHNR and FQNEAQ (reference sequence). CDR3 in amino acids: CASSPGTGPIYEQYF. The CDR3 nucleotides are TGTGCCAGCAGTCCCGGGACAGGGCCGATCTACGAGCAGTACTTC. Full variable domain (outside the CDR3, taken from reference TRBV7-9 and TRBJ2-7): DTGVSQNPRHKITKRGQNVTFRCDPISEHNRLYWYRQTLGQGPEFLTYFQNEAQLEKSRLLSDRFSAERPKGSFSTLEIQRTEQGDSAMYLCASSPGTGPIYEQYFGPGTRLTVT.

This sequence joins TRBV7-3 and TRBJ2-3; no clear D gene. The germline CDR1 and CDR2 sequences are SGHTA and FQGTGA. V shed 5 bases and J shed 2 bases, with 8 bases lying between them. This CDR3 region has 13 residues. The CDR3 coding sequence is TGTGCCAGCAGCCGCTACCTCACAGATACGCAGTATTTT. Translation gives CASSRYLTDTQYF.

The chain employs TRBV7-9 and TRBJ1-4; unclear D gene. V gave up 4 bases and J gave up 4 bases, with 10 bases separating them. The CDR3 totals 14 residues. Per the germline V gene, CDR1 is SEHNR and CDR2 is FQNEAQ (reference sequence). CDR3 nucleotides: TGTGCCAGCAGCTCCTGGGCCGATAATGAAAAACTGTTTTTT. As protein: CASSSWADNEKLFF.

In its sample, this clone was seen a few times. The chain joins TRBV4-1 to TRBJ1-2, with D hard to call. CDR1 and CDR2 (germline): MGHRA, YSYEKL. The CDR3 runs to 14 residues. Trimming took 0 bases from V and 8 from J, leaving 13 bases between them. The CDR3 sequence: CASSQDLRGSGYTF. The CDR3 DNA reads as TGCGCCAGCAGCCAAGACCTGAGAGGGTCGGGCTACACCTTC.

V gene TRBV5-1 combines with J gene TRBJ2-7; a weak D match, TRBD1 (6 bases). This CDR3 spans 14 amino acids. Germline CDR1 reads SGHRS; CDR2 reads YFSETQ. Trimming cost V 5 bases and J 3 bases, with 15 bases left between them. The CDR3 protein is CASSSGTSYYEQYF. CDR3 bases: TGCGCCAGCAGTTCCGGGACAAGCTACTACGAGCAGTACTTC.

The CDR3 nucleotides read TGTGCCAGCAGTTACTCAGAGACAGCTCTTCGCGGCTACACCTTC. Its protein is CASSYSETALRGYTF. The J gene is TRBJ1-2, the V gene TRBV6-5; D perhaps matches TRBD1 (5 bases). The CDR3 contains 15 residues. The ends were cut back, 0 bases at V and 8 bases at J, with 16 bases in the middle. Germline lookup yields CDR1 MNHEY and CDR2 SVGAGI.

The J gene is TRBJ2-3, the V gene TRBV5-8; D is possibly TRBD2 (5 bases). This CDR3 contains 18 residues. Germline CDR1 SGHTS, CDR2 YDEGEE. Trimming pared 2 bases from V and 2 bases from J, leaving 21 bases between. This chain's CDR3 is CASSLGSLLRSFTDTQYF. Written as DNA, the CDR3 is TGTGCCAGCAGCTTAGGGAGCTTACTTAGGTCCTTCACAGATACGCAGTATTTT.

The DNA of the CDR3 is TGTGCCAGCAGGTCTCTCTGGGGCGGCGGACAAGAGACCCAGTACTTC. Translating it yields CASRSLWGGGQETQYF. The chain carries TRBV27 and TRBJ2-5, with D tentatively TRBD1 (5 bases). This CDR3 spans 16 amino acids. Germline V gene lookup returns CDR1 MNHEY and CDR2 SMNVEV (reference sequence). V lost 6 bases and J 2 bases, leaving 19 bases between the germline ends.

In its sample, this clone was seen once. J is TRBJ2-3 and V is TRBV7-9; 7 nucleotides align to TRBD2. This CDR3 contains 14 residues. V trimming: 2 bases; J trimming: 6 bases; junction bases outside the gene matches: 5. Per the germline V gene, CDR1 is SEHNR and CDR2 is FQNEAQ (reference sequence). DNA of the CDR3: TGTGCCAGCAGCTTAACGGGGGGATCCGATACGCAGTATTTT. This encodes CASSLTGGSDTQYF.

The gene calls are TRBV10-2 and TRBJ1-1; 8 bases agree with TRBD1. The V segment lost 4 bases and the J segment 0 bases; nucleotides outside the gene matches: 4. Germline V CDR1 and CDR2: WSHSY, SAAADI. The CDR3 totals 15 residues. The CDR3 region has the DNA TGCGCCAGCAGTGGTCAGGGGGCCATGAACACTGAAGCTTTCTTT. Translation gives CASSGQGAMNTEAFF.

In its sample, this clone was seen a few times. The genes are TRBV6-5 and TRBJ2-5; the D gene is possibly TRBD1 (6 bases). There are 14 residues in the CDR3. V shed 2 bases and J shed 3 bases, with 10 bases lying between them. CDR1 is MNHEY, CDR2 SVGAGI, per germline. The CDR3 region has the DNA TGTGCCAGCAGTTACCGGGCAGGGGAAGAGACCCAGTACTTC. Encoded protein: CASSYRAGEETQYF.

This sequence joins TRBV18 and TRBJ2-3, with D possibly TRBD2 on 6 matching bases. The germline gives CDR1 KGHSH, CDR2 LQKENI. Trimming stripped 3 bases from V and 1 base from J, with 11 bases between. CDR3 length: 15 residues. The CDR3 loop is CASSPGLGRTDTQYF. DNA for the CDR3: TGTGCCAGCTCACCGGGACTGGGACGCACAGATACGCAGTATTTT.

CDR3 amino acids: CASSFSGITDTQYF. In DNA, the CDR3 is TGTGCCAGCAGTTTTAGCGGGATCACAGATACGCAGTATTTT. The chain recombines TRBV6-1 with TRBJ2-3, with TRBD2 matching over 8 bases. Trimming cost V 5 bases and J 2 bases; bases outside gene matches: 3. Germline V gene sequence: CDR1 MNHNS, CDR2 SASEGT. CDR3 length: 14 amino acids.

The chain links TRBV7-3 to TRBJ2-2, with TRBD2 matching 8 bases. CDR1 and CDR2 from the germline V gene are SGHTA and FQGTGA. The CDR3 covers 15 residues. V was pared by 5 bases and J by 6 bases, with 8 bases of the junction left unmatched. This CDR3 reads CASSPRGVLAGELFF. In nucleotides, the CDR3 is TGTGCCAGCAGCCCGCGGGGGGTCTTGGCCGGGGAGCTGTTTTTT.

This rearrangement joins TRBV9 to TRBJ2-2, with TRBD2 matching over 9 bases. Germline CDR1 SGDLS, CDR2 YYNGEE. The CDR3 runs to 14 residues. The V and J ends lost 0 bases and 6 bases, in that order; junction bases with no gene match: 0. The CDR3 region is CASSVVAGAGELFF. The DNA for the CDR3 is TGTGCCAGCAGCGTAGTAGCGGGAGCCGGGGAGCTGTTTTTT.

This chain links TRBV9 with TRBJ2-6; unclear D gene. Trimming took 0 bases from V and 0 from J, leaving 7 bases between them. This CDR3 has 16 residues. CDR1 is SGDLS, CDR2 YYNGEE, per germline. The CDR3 nucleotides read TGTGCCAGCAGCGTAGTAGCCGTCTCTGGGGCCAACGTCCTGACTTTC. It translates to CASSVVAVSGANVLTF. Complete variable domain (other parts from reference TRBV9 and TRBJ2-6): DSGVTQTPKHLITATGQRVTLRCSPRSGDLSVYWYQQSLDQGLQFLIQYYNGEERAKGNILERFSAQQFPDLHSELNLSSLELGDSALYFCASSVVAVSGANVLTFGAGSRLTVL.

The chain carries TRBV27 and TRBJ2-7; TRBD1 agrees at 8 bases. This CDR3 spans 15 amino acids. V lost 3 bases to trimming and J lost 3 bases; unmatched junction nucleotides: 7. The germline V gene has CDR1 MNHEY and CDR2 SMNVEV (reference sequence). The CDR3 is CASSLMAQGGYEQYF. Written as DNA, the CDR3 is TGTGCCAGCAGTTTGATGGCACAGGGGGGCTACGAGCAGTACTTC.

The chain combines TRBV5-4 with TRBJ2-5; 7 bases map to TRBD1. The closer fit of TRBJ2-7 to the DNA end suggests the J call may be wrong. Germline assignment: CDR1 SGHNT and CDR2 YYREEE (reference sequence). The CDR3 covers 14 residues. The CDR3: CASSDKGAGGEQYF. The CDR3 DNA sequence: TGTGCCAGCAGCGACAAAGGGGCAGGGGGCGAGCAGTACTTC.